This TCR beta chain came from a study of cytomegalovirus exposure and HLA in healthy donors. Regarding the study as a whole: Within an earlier analysis, most TCR beta V segments proved productive either about 90% or about 30% of the time.

This clone was seen once. Antigen: not known. The CDR3 consists of 14 residues. Trimming pared 2 bases from V and 1 base from J, leaving 8 bases between. Germline CDR1 is MGHRA and CDR2 is YSYEKL. This PCR relied on a set of 60 Vbeta primers and 13 Jbeta primers. Repertoires were generated with immunoSEQ multiplex PCR, while TCRdb's copy carries only in-frame clones and drops some. Of fewer than 100,000 clones in the sample, about three quarters were seen once. J is TRBJ2-5 and V is TRBV4-1; D remains unclear. The sequenced sample was PBMCs. This TCR was recovered from a male donor in good health and CMV-seronegative. This CDR3 is CASSQQQIQETQYF. The CDR3 bases are TGCGCCAGCAGCCAACAACAGATCCAAGAGACCCAGTACTTC.